The 30 T cell receptor beta chains below come from one sample, sequenced in a study of cytomegalovirus exposure and HLA in healthy donors. Profiled with immunoSEQ multiplex PCR; TCRdb holds only in-frame clones, not every one. The table records roughly 98,000 clones, roughly 87% of them present only once. The sample taken for sequencing was PBMCs. Receptors were obtained from a man between 18 and 35 years old in good health and CMV-seropositive.

The rearrangement links TRBV6-5 to TRBJ1-4; tentatively, D is TRBD1 (6 bases). The CDR3 contains 13 residues. The V end lost 6 bases, the J end lost 5 bases, and 10 bases lay between the germline ends. The germline V gene encodes CDR1 MNHEY and CDR2 SVGAGI. The CDR3 region has the DNA TGTGCCAGCAGCCGGACAGTGAATGAAAAACTGTTTTTT. Translating it yields CASSRTVNEKLFF.

This clone was seen only once. V gene TRBV6-4 combines with J gene TRBJ2-1, with a possible D match to TRBD2 (7 bases). CDR3 size: 15 residues. The V end lost 6 bases, the J end lost 5 bases, and 17 bases lay between the germline ends. Per germline, CDR1 MRHNA and CDR2 SNTAGT. The CDR3 bases are TGTGCCAGCAGCCAAGGGGGGGGGCACAACAATGAGCAGTTCTTC. Translated: CASSQGGGHNNEQFF.

The gene calls are TRBV9 and TRBJ2-2, with TRBD2 matching over 10 bases. The J segment lost 4 bases and the V segment lost 4 bases, leaving 4 bases of the junction unmatched. Germline V gene lookup returns CDR1 SGDLS and CDR2 YYNGEE. The CDR3 covers 15 residues. The CDR3 sequence is CASSPSGRGTGELFF. The CDR3 region has the DNA TGTGCCAGCAGCCCTAGCGGGAGAGGCACCGGGGAGCTGTTTTTT. Full variable domain (remainder filled in from reference TRBV9 and TRBJ2-2): DSGVTQTPKHLITATGQRVTLRCSPRSGDLSVYWYQQSLDQGLQFLIQYYNGEERAKGNILERFSAQQFPDLHSELNLSSLELGDSALYFCASSPSGRGTGELFFGEGSRLTVL.

The rearrangement links TRBV9 to TRBJ1-2; TRBD1 might be the D (6 bases). This CDR3 region has 13 residues. In germline, CDR1 is SGDLS, CDR2 YYNGEE. Trimming removed 4 bases at V and 4 bases at J, with 11 bases between. CDR3 nucleotides: TGTGCCAGCAGCCCGGACAGAAGCTATGGCTACACCTTC. Protein sequence: CASSPDRSYGYTF.

The chain couples TRBV6-5 to TRBJ1-1; D possibly corresponds to TRBD1 (6 bases). Germline CDR1 is MNHEY and CDR2 is SVGAGI. This CDR3 has 14 amino acids. V gave up 0 bases and J gave up 1 base, with 6 bases separating them. The CDR3 is CASSYSTGNTEAFF. In DNA, the CDR3 is TGTGCCAGCAGTTACTCGACAGGGAACACTGAAGCTTTCTTT.

CDR3 nucleotides: TGTGCCAGCGGACAGGGGCCCAACTCGCAGTATTTT. This encodes CASGQGPNSQYF. The V gene is TRBV6-1, the J gene TRBJ2-3; TRBD1 aligns across 9 bases. Looked up from germline, CDR1 is MNHNS and CDR2 is SASEGT. CDR3 length: 12 amino acids. V lost 8 bases, J lost 10 bases, and 7 bases stayed unmatched.

The DNA of the CDR3 is TGTGCCAGCAGCCCAGAGGGACAGGGCCCAGATACGCAGTATTTT. Residues: CASSPEGQGPDTQYF. The J gene is TRBJ2-3, the V gene TRBV11-2; the match to TRBD1 covers 9 bases. The V segment lost 5 bases and the J segment 4 bases; nucleotides outside the gene matches: 7. There are 15 residues in the CDR3. Germline V gene data show CDR1 as SGHAT and CDR2 as FQNNGV. The complete variable domain, with remaining parts taken from reference TRBV11-2 and TRBJ2-3, reads EAGVAQSPRYKIIEKRQSVAFWCNPISGHATLYWYQQILGQGPKLLIQFQNNGVVDDSQLPKDRFSAERLKGVDSTLKIQPAKLEDSAVYLCASSPEGQGPDTQYFGPGTRLTVL.

The chain is built from TRBV7-8 and TRBJ2-1; TRBD1 matches at 7 bases. There are 15 residues in the CDR3. V gave up 5 bases and J gave up 6 bases; unmatched junction bases: 10. Germline CDR1 reads SGHVS; CDR2 reads FQNEAQ. In DNA, the CDR3 is TGTGCCAGCAGCCAAGCCGGGACAGTCTTCAATGAGCAGTTCTTC. Translation: CASSQAGTVFNEQFF. Full variable domain (remainder filled in from reference TRBV7-8 and TRBJ2-1): GAGVSQSPRYKVAKRGQDVALRCDPISGHVSLFWYQQALGQGPEFLTYFQNEAQLDKSGLPSDRFFAERPEGSVSTLKIQRTQQEDSAVYLCASSQAGTVFNEQFFGPGTRLTVL.

This sequence joins TRBV4-1 and TRBJ2-2; TRBD2 matches at 9 bases. Germline CDR1 MGHRA, CDR2 YSYEKL. Trimming took 5 bases from V and 5 from J; bases not matched to a gene: 12. The CDR3 has 17 residues. Here the CDR3 DNA reads TGCGCCAGCAGCGCGCGGACTGGCGGGGGGGCGACCGGGGAGCTGTTTTTT. Amino acid sequence: CASSARTGGGATGELFF.

This rearrangement joins TRBV25-1 to TRBJ1-5, with 9 bases fitting TRBD1. Trimming cost V 5 bases and J 5 bases; bases outside gene matches: 4. From germline, CDR1 is MGHDK and CDR2 SYGVNS. There are 14 residues in the CDR3. The CDR3 bases are TGTGCCAGCAGTTCGGGACAGGGTCATCAGCCCCAGCATTTT. This sequence encodes CASSSGQGHQPQHF.

The chain has TRBV6-4 and TRBJ1-6; TRBD1 aligns across 8 bases. This CDR3 has 14 residues. V lost 2 bases to trimming and J lost 6 bases; unmatched junction nucleotides: 0. Germline V CDR1 and CDR2: MRHNA, SNTAGT. Here the CDR3 DNA reads TGTGCCAGCAGTGACGGACAGGGTAATTCACCCCTCCACTTT. It yields the protein CASSDGQGNSPLHF.

V gene TRBV6-6 combines with J gene TRBJ2-1; tentative D call: TRBD2 (5 bases). CDR1 and CDR2 (germline): MNHNY, SVGAGI (reference sequence). This CDR3 spans 15 amino acids. V was cut by 6 bases and J by 6 bases, with 18 bases left in between. The CDR3 spells CASSATPEGANEQFF. Written as DNA, the CDR3 is TGTGCCAGCAGCGCCACCCCTGAGGGAGCCAATGAGCAGTTCTTC.

The chain combines TRBV5-1 with TRBJ2-5; 7 bases fit TRBD1. This CDR3 has 14 amino acids. V shed 5 bases and J 0 bases; nucleotides not matched to a gene: 4. Per the germline V gene, CDR1 is SGHRS and CDR2 is YFSETQ. CDR3 sequence: CASRSDRNQETQYF. For the CDR3, the DNA is TGCGCCAGCAGATCGGACAGGAACCAAGAGACCCAGTACTTC.

This clone was counted once. The CDR3 bases are TGTGCCAGCATCGCAGGGAAGGTTGATACGCAGTATTTT. Translated, it gives CASIAGKVDTQYF. This rearrangement joins TRBV2 to TRBJ2-3; D is perhaps TRBD1 (5 bases). This CDR3 comprises 13 residues. Germline lookup yields CDR1 SNHLY and CDR2 FYNNEI. The germline V and J ends were trimmed by 7 bases and 6 bases, with 14 bases remaining between them.

V gene TRBV29-1 combines with J gene TRBJ1-1, with D perhaps TRBD1 (6 bases). Germline loops: CDR1 SQVTM, CDR2 ANQGSEA. V was pared by 7 bases and J by 5 bases, with 14 bases between. The CDR3 spans 12 residues. The chain's CDR3 is CSARGRGTEAFF. In DNA form, the CDR3 reads TGCAGCGCCCGAGGCAGGGGAACTGAAGCTTTCTTT.

The gene calls are TRBV6-5 and TRBJ2-5; tentative D call: TRBD2 (6 bases). V lost 5 bases and J 6 bases, leaving 10 bases between the germline ends. The CDR3 totals 12 residues. CDR1 and CDR2 from the germline V gene are MNHEY and SVGAGI. CDR3 in amino acids: CASSRDSKTQYF. CDR3 nucleotides: TGTGCCAGCAGTAGGGACTCAAAGACCCAGTACTTC.

This clone came up a few times. CDR3 residues: CASSTAYGTGVYEQYF. The CDR3 DNA follows: TGTGCCAGTAGTACCGCATACGGGACGGGGGTCTACGAGCAGTACTTC. The chain carries TRBV19 and TRBJ2-7, with a weak D call TRBD2 (6 bases). CDR3 length: 16 residues. Germline CDR1 is LNHDA and CDR2 is SQIVND (reference sequence). Trimming pared 4 bases from V and 3 bases from J, leaving 19 bases between.

The chain combines TRBV11-3 with TRBJ1-1, with D tentatively TRBD1 (5 bases). This CDR3 is 14 amino acids long. Trimming pared 4 bases from V and 3 bases from J, leaving 12 bases between. Germline CDR1 SGHNT, CDR2 YENEEA. The DNA of the CDR3 is TGTGCCAGCAGCTCCATCCAGGGTCACACTGAAGCTTTCTTT. Translating it yields CASSSIQGHTEAFF.

This chain connects TRBV1 to TRBJ2-2; the D segment call TRBD2 is taken from the table without a DNA check. TRBV1 is termed a pseudogene. This CDR3 region has 14 residues. CDR3: CTSATSGKTGELFF. In nucleotides, the CDR3 is TGCACCAGCGCGACTAGCGGGAAAACCGGGGAGCTGTTTTTT.

The chain combines TRBV6-5 with TRBJ1-3; TRBD1 matches at 8 bases. The CDR3 is 16 residues long. Per germline, CDR1 MNHEY and CDR2 SVGAGI. After removal of 0 bases from V and 4 bases from J, the junction contained 5 bases not matched to a gene. In DNA form, the CDR3 reads TGTGCCAGCAGTTACTCCAGGACAGGGAGAGGAAACACCATATATTTT. Its protein is CASSYSRTGRGNTIYF.

The chain has TRBV4-3 and TRBJ2-6; no clear D gene. CDR1 is LGHNA, CDR2 YSLEER, per germline. The CDR3 consists of 18 residues. Trimming took off 0 bases at V and 0 bases at J, with 12 bases between the two ends. CDR3 region: CASSQDKNIHSGANVLTF. CDR3 nucleotide sequence: TGCGCCAGCAGCCAAGATAAGAACATACACTCTGGGGCCAACGTCCTGACTTTC.

This chain links TRBV7-9 with TRBJ1-4; 7 nucleotides agree with TRBD1. V shed 5 bases, J shed 8 bases, and the junction held 11 bases outside the gene matches. The CDR3 totals 15 residues. Germline V gene lookup returns CDR1 SEHNR and CDR2 FQNEAQ (reference sequence). CDR3 DNA sequence: TGTGCCAGCAGCCCATCCGGGACCAGGGGGGAAAAACTGTTTTTT. Its protein product is CASSPSGTRGEKLFF.

The V call is TRBV19, the J call TRBJ2-3, with D tentatively TRBD2 (5 bases). The V gene's germline CDR1 is LNHDA and CDR2 SQIVND (reference sequence). V was shortened by 4 bases and J by 1 base, with 9 bases between the two germline ends. The CDR3 length is 14 residues. CDR3: CASSTSGRTDTQYF. For the CDR3, the DNA is TGTGCCAGTAGTACGAGCGGACGCACAGATACGCAGTATTTT.

The rearrangement joins TRBV7-6 to TRBJ2-2; TRBD2 might be the D (6 bases). Deletions cut 5 bases from V and 1 base from J, with 11 bases between. Germline CDR1 SGHVS, CDR2 FNYEAQ. This CDR3 spans 15 amino acids. CDR3 sequence reads: CASSRGTKNTGELFF. In DNA form, the CDR3 reads TGTGCCAGCAGCCGCGGGACGAAGAACACCGGGGAGCTGTTTTTT.

This clone was picked up a small number of times. The J gene is TRBJ1-6, the V gene TRBV2; a possible D gene is TRBD1 (5 bases). V lost 6 bases and J 4 bases, leaving 10 bases between the germline ends. The length of the CDR3 is 14 residues. Germline V gives CDR1 SNHLY, CDR2 FYNNEI. CDR3 sequence reads: CASRAQGYNSPLHF. The CDR3 nucleotides are TGTGCCAGCAGGGCCCAGGGTTATAATTCACCCCTCCACTTT.

This clone was seen a few times. The chain recombines TRBV5-6 with TRBJ1-4; TRBD1 is a possible D gene (5 bases). V was clipped by 4 bases and J by 6 bases, with 13 bases between them. CDR1 is SGHDT, CDR2 YYEEEE, per germline. The CDR3 runs to 14 residues. For the CDR3, the DNA is TGTGCCAGCAGCCCCGGGACTTTTGATGAAAAACTGTTTTTT. This codes for CASSPGTFDEKLFF. The variable domain in full, completed from reference TRBV5-6 and TRBJ1-4, reads DAGVTQSPTHLIKTRGQQVTLRCSPKSGHDTVSWYQQALGQGPQFIFQYYEEEERQRGNFPDRFSGHQFPNYSSELNVNALLLGDSALYLCASSPGTFDEKLFFGSGTQLSVL.

This clone was seen a single time. The rearrangement uses TRBV9 and TRBJ2-1, with 7 bases aligning to TRBD2. J lost 6 bases, V lost 4 bases, and 7 bases had no gene match. The CDR3 is 14 residues long. Looked up from germline, CDR1 is SGDLS and CDR2 is YYNGEE. In DNA form, the CDR3 reads TGTGCCAGCAGCCCCATACTAGCGTCCAATGAGCAGTTCTTC. Residues: CASSPILASNEQFF.

The rearrangement links TRBV7-3 to TRBJ2-7, with a possible D match to TRBD1 (5 bases). CDR1 is SGHTA, CDR2 FQGTGA, per germline. The CDR3 has 18 amino acids. Trimming took 7 bases from V and 2 from J, leaving 27 bases between them. This CDR3 reads CASTPGRGGQKETYEQYF. The CDR3 DNA reads as TGTGCCAGCACCCCAGGCCGAGGTGGACAAAAGGAGACCTACGAGCAGTACTTC.

J is TRBJ2-1 and V is TRBV12-2; TRBD1 is the table's D call, not checked against the DNA. TRBV12-2 is labeled a pseudogene. CDR3 size: 18 residues. DNA for the CDR3: TGTGCAAGTCGCTTAGCGATCGTCCGGGACAGGGGTATCAATGAGCAGTTCTTC. Protein sequence: CASRLAIVRDRGINEQFF.

The chain employs TRBV7-2 and TRBJ2-7; D is undetermined. This CDR3 spans 14 amino acids. Germline CDR1 and CDR2: SGHTA and FQGNSA. Trimming cost V 4 bases and J 3 bases, with 13 bases left between them. The CDR3 region has the DNA TGTGCCAGCAGCTCAAAACGAGGAGTCTACGAGCAGTACTTC. This sequence encodes CASSSKRGVYEQYF.